This T cell receptor beta chain was obtained from a study of response to subunit inactivated influenza vaccine. V gave up 3 bases and J gave up 2 bases, with 14 bases separating them. From germline, CDR1 is SGHKS and CDR2 YYEKEE (reference sequence). The CDR3 has 15 amino acids. TCRdb reanalysed the RT-PCR reads using MiXCR and keeps one entry per CDR3 protein. The sample lists roughly 780,000 distinct CDR3 sequences; roughly 18% were seen once. Sequencing was performed on PBMCs from blood, taken around 5 days after vaccination. The TCR comes from a man aged 50-60 years who received an inactivated influenza vaccine. The chain has TRBV5-5 and TRBJ1-1; the D gene is possibly TRBD1 (5 bases). CDR3 residues: CASSWADSYNTEAFF. In nucleotides, the CDR3 is TGTGCCAGCAGCTGGGCAGACAGCTATAACACTGAAGCTTTCTTT.